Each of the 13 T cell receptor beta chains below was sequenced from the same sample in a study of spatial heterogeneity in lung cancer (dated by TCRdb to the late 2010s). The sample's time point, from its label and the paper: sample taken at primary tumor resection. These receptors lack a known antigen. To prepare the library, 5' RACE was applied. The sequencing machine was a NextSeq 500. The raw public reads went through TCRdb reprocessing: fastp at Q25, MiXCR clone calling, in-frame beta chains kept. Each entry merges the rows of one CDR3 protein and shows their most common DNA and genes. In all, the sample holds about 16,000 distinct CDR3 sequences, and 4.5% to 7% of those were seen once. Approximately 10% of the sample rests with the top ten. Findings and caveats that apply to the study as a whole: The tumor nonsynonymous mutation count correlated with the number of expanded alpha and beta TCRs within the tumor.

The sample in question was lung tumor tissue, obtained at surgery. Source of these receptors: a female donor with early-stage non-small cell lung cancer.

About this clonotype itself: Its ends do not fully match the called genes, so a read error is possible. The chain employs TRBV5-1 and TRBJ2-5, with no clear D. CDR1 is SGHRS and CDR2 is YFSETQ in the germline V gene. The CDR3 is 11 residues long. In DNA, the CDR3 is TGCCCCAGCAGCTACCAAGAGACCCAGTACTTC. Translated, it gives CPSSYQETQYF. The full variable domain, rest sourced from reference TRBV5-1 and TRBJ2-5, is KAGVTQTPRYLIKTRGQQVTLSCSPISGHRSVSWYQQTPGQGLQFLFEYFSETQRNKGNFPGRFSGRQFSNSRSEMNVSTLELGDSALYLCPSSYQETQYFGPGTRLLVL.

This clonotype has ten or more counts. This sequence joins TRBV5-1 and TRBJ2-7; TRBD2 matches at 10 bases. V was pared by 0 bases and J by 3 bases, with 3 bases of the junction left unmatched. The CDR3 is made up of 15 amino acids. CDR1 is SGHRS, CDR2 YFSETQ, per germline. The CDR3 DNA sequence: TGCGCCAGCAGCTTGGCTAGCGGGAGAGACTACGAGCAGTACTTC. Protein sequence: CASSLASGRDYEQYF.

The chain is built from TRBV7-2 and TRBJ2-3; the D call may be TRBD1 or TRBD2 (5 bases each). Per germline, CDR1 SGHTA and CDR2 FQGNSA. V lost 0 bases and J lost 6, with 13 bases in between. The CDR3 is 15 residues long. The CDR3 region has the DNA TGTGCCAGCAGCTTAGCGGGACGGCAGCTTGATACGCAGTATTTT. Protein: CASSLAGRQLDTQYF.

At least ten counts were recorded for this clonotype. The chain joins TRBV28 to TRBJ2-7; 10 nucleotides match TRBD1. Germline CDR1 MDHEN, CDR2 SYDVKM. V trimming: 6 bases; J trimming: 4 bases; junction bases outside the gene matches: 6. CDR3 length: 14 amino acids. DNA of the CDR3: TGTGCCAGCAGGCGGGACAGGGGAGTATACGAGCAGTACTTC. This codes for CASRRDRGVYEQYF.

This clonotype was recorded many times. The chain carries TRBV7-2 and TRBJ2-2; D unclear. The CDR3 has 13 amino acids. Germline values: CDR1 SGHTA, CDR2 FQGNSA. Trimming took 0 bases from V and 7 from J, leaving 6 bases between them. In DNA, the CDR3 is TGTGCCAGCAGCTTAGCAGTAATCGGGGAGCTGTTTTTT. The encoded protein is CASSLAVIGELFF.

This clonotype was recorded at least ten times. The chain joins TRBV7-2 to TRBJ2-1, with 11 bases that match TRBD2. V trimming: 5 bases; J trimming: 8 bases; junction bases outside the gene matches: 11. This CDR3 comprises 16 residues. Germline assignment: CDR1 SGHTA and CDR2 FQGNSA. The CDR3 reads CASSPNSGRVFHEQFF. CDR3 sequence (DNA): TGTGCCAGCAGCCCCAATAGCGGGAGGGTCTTCCATGAGCAGTTCTTC.

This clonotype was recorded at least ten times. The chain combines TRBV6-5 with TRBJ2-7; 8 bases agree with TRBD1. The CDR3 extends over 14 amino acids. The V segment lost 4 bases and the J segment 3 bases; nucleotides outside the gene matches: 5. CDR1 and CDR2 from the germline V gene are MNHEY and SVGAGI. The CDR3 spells CASSSWTGLYEQYF. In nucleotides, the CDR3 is TGTGCCAGCAGTTCCTGGACAGGGCTCTACGAGCAGTACTTC.

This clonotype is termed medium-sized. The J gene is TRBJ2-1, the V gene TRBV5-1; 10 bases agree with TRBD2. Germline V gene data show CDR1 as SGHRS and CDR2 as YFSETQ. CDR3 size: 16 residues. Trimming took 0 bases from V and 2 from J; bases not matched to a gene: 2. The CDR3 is CASSLAGTSAYNEQFF. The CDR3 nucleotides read TGCGCCAGCAGCTTGGCCGGGACTAGCGCCTACAATGAGCAGTTCTTC. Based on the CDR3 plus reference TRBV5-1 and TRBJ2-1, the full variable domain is KAGVTQTPRYLIKTRGQQVTLSCSPISGHRSVSWYQQTPGQGLQFLFEYFSETQRNKGNFPGRFSGRQFSNSRSEMNVSTLELGDSALYLCASSLAGTSAYNEQFFGPGTRLTVL.

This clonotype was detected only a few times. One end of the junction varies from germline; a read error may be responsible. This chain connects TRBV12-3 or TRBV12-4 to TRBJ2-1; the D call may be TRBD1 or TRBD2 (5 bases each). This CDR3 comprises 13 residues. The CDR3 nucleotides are TGTGCCAGCACCCCGCTTCGGGACGCCGAGCCGTTCTTC. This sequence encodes CASTPLRDAEPFF.

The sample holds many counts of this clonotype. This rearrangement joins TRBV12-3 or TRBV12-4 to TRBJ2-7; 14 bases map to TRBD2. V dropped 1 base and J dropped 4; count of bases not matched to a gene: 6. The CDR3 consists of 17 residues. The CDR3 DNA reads TGTGCCAGCAGTTTAGGAGGACTAGCGGGAGGATCATACGAGCAGTACTTC. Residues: CASSLGGLAGGSYEQYF.

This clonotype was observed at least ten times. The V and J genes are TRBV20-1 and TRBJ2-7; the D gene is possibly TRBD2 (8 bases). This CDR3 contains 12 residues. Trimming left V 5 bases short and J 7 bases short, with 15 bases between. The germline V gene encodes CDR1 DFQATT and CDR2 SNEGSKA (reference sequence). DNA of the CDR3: TGCAGTGCTCGGGAGGGGGCTAGTGAGCAGTACTTC. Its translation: CSAREGASEQYF.

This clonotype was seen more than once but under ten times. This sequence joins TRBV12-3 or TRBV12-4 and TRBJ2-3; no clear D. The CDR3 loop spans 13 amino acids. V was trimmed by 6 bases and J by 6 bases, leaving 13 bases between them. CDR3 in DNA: TGTGCCAGCAGCCTAGTCGAGTCGGATACGCAGTATTTT. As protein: CASSLVESDTQYF.

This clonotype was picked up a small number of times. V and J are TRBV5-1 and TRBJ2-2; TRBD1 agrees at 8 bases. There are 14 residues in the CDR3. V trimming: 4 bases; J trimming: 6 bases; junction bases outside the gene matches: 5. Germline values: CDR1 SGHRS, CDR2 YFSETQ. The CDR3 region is CASSEQGASGELFF. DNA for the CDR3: TGCGCCAGCAGCGAGCAGGGGGCATCCGGGGAGCTGTTTTTT.